This TCR beta chain derives from a study of human T cells and chemical hapten exposure. TCRdb re-called the RACE reads through MiXCR, storing one row per CDR3 protein. The data show 95,000 to 150,000 distinct CDR3 sequences, less than 15% seen once. General observations from the study: DPC sensitization produced no change in TCRs with frequency above 1 in 1000. The study found expanded TCRs formed significantly more large CDR3 similarity clusters than controls.

The CDR3 loop spans 15 amino acids. V lost 0 bases to trimming and J lost 4 bases, with 14 bases between them. Germline V gene data show CDR1 as SGDLS and CDR2 as YYNGEE. Stated time point: pre-sensitization, week 0. Documented treatment: therapeutic diphenylcyclopropenone sensitization with weekly scalp DPC. It was unfractionated whole blood from which total RNA was extracted. This clonotype was observed once. Its antigen is not known. This TCR derives from a woman between 18 and 29 years old with alopecia areata. Some clones in this sample may be carry-over from other donors' samples. The sequencing used whole blood, collected in connection with sensitization to the hapten diphenylcyclopropenone (DPC). V is TRBV9 and J is TRBJ2-7, with a weak D call TRBD2 (6 bases). This chain's CDR3 is CASSVGGGVIYEQYF. The CDR3 DNA is TGTGCCAGCAGCGTAGGTGGAGGGGTCATTTACGAGCAGTACTTC.